The sequence of this T cell receptor beta chain was determined in a study of spatial heterogeneity in lung cancer. Study information: When available, follow-up PBMC samples taken a median of roughly two years after resection were sequenced. Unique TCR and UMI combinations averaged more than ten appearances each in raw reads.

Time point defined: blood at routine non-recurrence follow-up after resection. Unsorted whole RNA from tumor, nontumor lung or frozen PBMC underwent sequencing. In the library, each TCR cDNA molecule bore its own unique molecular identifier. TCRdb analysed the 5' RACE reads with MiXCR anew, one entry per CDR3 protein. The sample consists of about 27,000 distinct CDR3 sequences, approximately 5.1% of them appearing once. Germline lookup yields CDR1 SGHRS and CDR2 YFSETQ. V lost 1 base and J 1 base, leaving 7 bases between the germline ends. The CDR3 runs to 14 residues. The chain couples TRBV5-1 to TRBJ2-3, with D hard to call. The sample in question was PBMCs, obtained at follow-up. This TCR derives from a female donor with early-stage non-small cell lung cancer. The CDR3 reads CASSLQWGTDTQYF. Written as DNA, the CDR3 is TGCGCCAGCAGCTTGCAGTGGGGCACAGATACGCAGTATTTT. Filled out from reference TRBV5-1 and TRBJ2-3, the complete variable domain reads KAGVTQTPRYLIKTRGQQVTLSCSPISGHRSVSWYQQTPGQGLQFLFEYFSETQRNKGNFPGRFSGRQFSNSRSEMNVSTLELGDSALYLCASSLQWGTDTQYFGPGTRLTVL.